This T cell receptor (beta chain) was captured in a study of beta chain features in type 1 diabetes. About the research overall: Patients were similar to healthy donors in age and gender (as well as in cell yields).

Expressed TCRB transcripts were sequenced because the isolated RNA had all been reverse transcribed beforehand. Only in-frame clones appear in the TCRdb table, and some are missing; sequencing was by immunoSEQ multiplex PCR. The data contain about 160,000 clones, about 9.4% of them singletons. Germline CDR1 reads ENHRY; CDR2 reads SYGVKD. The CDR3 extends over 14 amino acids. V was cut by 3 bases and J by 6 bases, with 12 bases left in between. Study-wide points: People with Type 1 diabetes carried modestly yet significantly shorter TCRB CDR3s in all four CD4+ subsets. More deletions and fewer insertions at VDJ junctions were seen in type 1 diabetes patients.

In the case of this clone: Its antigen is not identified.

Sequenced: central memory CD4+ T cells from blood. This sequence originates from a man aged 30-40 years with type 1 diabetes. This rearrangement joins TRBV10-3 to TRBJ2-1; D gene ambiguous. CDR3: CAISDKWPPNEQFF. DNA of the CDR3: TGTGCCATCAGTGATAAGTGGCCCCCCAATGAGCAGTTCTTC.